This T cell receptor beta chain was recovered during a study of OX40 agonist ivuxolimab in advanced cancers. Germline V gene data show CDR1 as MDHEN and CDR2 as SYDVKM. Trimming cost V 6 bases and J 1 base; bases outside gene matches: 7. The CDR3 spans 15 residues. Generated by immunoSEQ multiplex PCR, the TCRdb table keeps only in-frame clones and is missing some. The sample contains over 80,000 clones, roughly 93% of which appear only once. This chain connects TRBV28 to TRBJ2-7; 9 positions agree with TRBD1. The clonotype comes from an adult with an advanced solid tumor such as melanoma, head and neck, liver or kidney cancer. Sample: CD4+ or CD8+ T cells sorted from blood, taken in a trial of the OX40 agonist ivuxolimab. CDR3 loop: CASRPGTGTSYEQYF. CDR3 DNA: TGTGCCAGCAGACCTGGGACAGGGACATCCTACGAGCAGTACTTC.